A single sample is the source of the 17 T cell receptor beta chains below, sequenced in a study of long-term antiretroviral therapy in people with HIV. It was version v3.0 of the immunoSEQ assay that was run at survey level. Assay: immunoSEQ multiplex PCR; the TCRdb copy retains only in-frame clones and omits some. The sample consists of about 14,000 clones, around 90% of them appearing once. The source was unsorted PBMCs, collected 6.2 years after starting antiretroviral therapy. The receptors shown here come from a man in his forties with HIV.

V and J are TRBV9 and TRBJ1-5; D gene ambiguous. The CDR3 is 15 amino acids. Germline V gene sequence: CDR1 SGDLS, CDR2 YYNGEE. V shed 0 bases and J shed 4 bases, with 11 bases lying between them. Written as DNA, the CDR3 is TGTGCCAGCAGCGTAGGTGTGCAGCCTAATCAGCCCCAGCATTTT. It yields the protein CASSVGVQPNQPQHF.

In this sample, this clone turned up once. The V call is TRBV7-8, the J call TRBJ1-4; D perhaps matches TRBD1 (5 bases). Trimming took 2 bases from V and 5 from J, leaving 21 bases between them. Looked up from germline, CDR1 is SGHVS and CDR2 is FQNEAQ. This CDR3 region has 18 residues. CDR3 sequence: CASSLNLGEGTENEKLFF. The CDR3 DNA follows: TGTGCCAGCAGCTTAAATCTGGGGGAAGGGACTGAGAATGAAAAACTGTTTTTT.

The count of this clone is one. The CDR3 region is CASRQYGEAFF. Written as DNA, the CDR3 is TGTGCCAGCAGACAATACGGGGAAGCTTTCTTT. The chain carries TRBV14 and TRBJ1-1; unclear D gene. CDR1 is SGHDN, CDR2 FVKESK, per germline. Trimming removed 6 bases at V and 8 bases at J, with 10 bases between. This CDR3 has 11 residues.

This chain links TRBV27 with TRBJ1-1, with D possibly TRBD1 on 5 matching bases. Germline CDR1 is MNHEY and CDR2 is SMNVEV (reference sequence). The CDR3 totals 13 residues. The V end was cut by 0 bases, the J end by 8 bases, with 10 bases between. CDR3 nucleotides: TGTGCCAGCAGTTTATCTGCCGGGACCGAAGCTTTCTTT. It yields the protein CASSLSAGTEAFF.

A few counts support this clone. The chain combines TRBV6-5 with TRBJ2-5, with D perhaps matching TRBD1 (5 bases). The germline V gene has CDR1 MNHEY and CDR2 SVGAGI. V lost 2 bases, J lost 5 bases, and 15 bases lay in between. The CDR3 length is 15 residues. CDR3 region: CASSYTGVPKETQYF. CDR3 DNA: TGTGCCAGCAGTTACACAGGAGTTCCTAAGGAGACCCAGTACTTC.

The V gene is TRBV7-9, the J gene TRBJ1-3, with TRBD1 identical over 9 bases. This CDR3 spans 18 amino acids. Unmatched junction bases numbered 9, after V lost 0 bases and J lost 3 bases. The germline CDR1 and CDR2 sequences are SEHNR and FQNEAQ (reference sequence). CDR3 bases: TGTGCCAGCAGCTTAGCGGCACCGGGACAGGGAGATGGAAACACCATATATTTT. Translated: CASSLAAPGQGDGNTIYF.

This chain uses TRBV6-6 with TRBJ1-4; 8 bases map to TRBD1. J gave up 8 bases and V 4 bases, and 12 bases lay outside the gene matches. The CDR3 consists of 16 residues. In germline, CDR1 is MNHNY, CDR2 SVGAGI (reference sequence). This CDR3 reads CASSFSGGTGGEKLFF. The DNA for the CDR3 is TGTGCCAGCAGTTTTTCCGGTGGGACAGGTGGCGAAAAACTGTTTTTT.

The chain carries TRBV29-1 and TRBJ2-1, with D maybe TRBD2 (6 bases). CDR3 length equals 13 residues. The germline gives CDR1 SQVTM, CDR2 ANQGSEA. Trimming removed 4 bases at V and 5 bases at J, with 12 bases between. CDR3 sequence: CSVVPSVNNEQFF. CDR3 sequence (DNA): TGCAGCGTTGTTCCTAGCGTAAACAATGAGCAGTTCTTC.

Points on this clone: The sample carries other DNA sequences with the same CDR3. V gene TRBV9 combines with J gene TRBJ2-2; no definite D call. In germline, CDR1 is SGDLS, CDR2 YYNGEE. V was shortened by 3 bases and J by 3 bases, with 3 bases between the two germline ends. CDR3 size: 12 residues. The CDR3 sequence is CASSGDTGELFF. As DNA, the CDR3 is TGTGCCAGCAGCGGTGACACCGGGGAGCTGTTTTTT.

This chain uses TRBV7-6 with TRBJ2-7; 13 bases are shared with TRBD2. This CDR3 spans 15 amino acids. V lost 5 bases, J lost 6 bases, and 7 bases stayed unmatched. Germline assignment: CDR1 SGHVS and CDR2 FNYEAQ. This CDR3 reads CASSQVWTSGSEQYF. The CDR3 nucleotides are TGTGCCAGCAGCCAAGTATGGACTAGCGGGAGCGAGCAGTACTTC.

In this sample, this clone turned up once. DNA of the CDR3: TGTGCCAGCAGTTCCACGGGGGGCACCGGGGAGCTGTTTTTT. This translates into CASSSTGGTGELFF. The V and J genes are TRBV27 and TRBJ2-2; TRBD2 matches 7 bases. V trimming: 4 bases; J trimming: 4 bases; junction bases outside the gene matches: 3. CDR3 length equals 14 residues. Germline CDR1 and CDR2: MNHEY and SMNVEV (reference sequence).

V is TRBV28 and J is TRBJ1-5; no clear D. The germline V and J ends were trimmed by 4 bases and 6 bases, with 19 bases remaining between them. CDR1 and CDR2 from the germline V gene are MDHEN and SYDVKM. The CDR3 extends over 16 amino acids. The CDR3 region has the DNA TGTGCCAGCAGTTCAACCTTAGACCCTGGGGTTCAGCCCCAGCATTTT. This codes for CASSSTLDPGVQPQHF.

This CDR3 is CASSFRTVDMGQFF. CDR3 in DNA: TGCGCCAGCAGCTTCCGGACTGTCGACATGGGGCAGTTCTTC. The gene calls are TRBV5-1 and TRBJ2-1, with a possible D match to TRBD2 (5 bases). V shed 2 bases and J shed 12 bases, with 18 bases lying between them. Germline lookup yields CDR1 SGHRS and CDR2 YFSETQ. The CDR3 spans 14 residues.

There are a few counts of this clone. The chain joins TRBV15 to TRBJ1-5; D is ambiguous. CDR3 length equals 12 residues. V was pared by 1 base and J by 3 bases, with 1 base between. Germline CDR1 reads LNHNV; CDR2 reads YYDKDF (reference sequence). CDR3 coding DNA: TGTGCCACCAGCAGAGCCAATCAGCCCCAGCATTTT. Residues: CATSRANQPQHF. The full variable domain, rest sourced from reference TRBV15 and TRBJ1-5, is DAMVIQNPRYQVTQFGKPVTLSCSQTLNHNVMYWYQQKSSQAPKLLFHYYDKDFNNEADTPDNFQSRRPNTSFCFLDIRSPGLGDTAMYLCATSRANQPQHFGDGTRLSIL.

This rearrangement joins TRBV19 to TRBJ2-7; 16 bases agree with TRBD2. Germline CDR1 is LNHDA and CDR2 is SQIVND (reference sequence). The CDR3 covers 16 residues. The V gene end was trimmed by 9 bases and the J gene end by 4 bases; junction bases not matched to a gene: 9. As DNA, the CDR3 is TGTGCCAGCGCCGGGACTAGCGGGAGGGCCCCGTACGAGCAGTACTTC. Its protein product is CASAGTSGRAPYEQYF.

This rearrangement joins TRBV19 to TRBJ2-1; 11 bases line up with TRBD2. J was trimmed by 9 bases and V by 3 bases; bases with no gene match: 16. The CDR3 is 18 amino acids. Germline CDR1 LNHDA, CDR2 SQIVND (reference sequence). CDR3 region: CASSIFTGGLAGGSEQFF. The CDR3 DNA sequence: TGTGCCAGTAGTATTTTCACGGGTGGGCTAGCGGGAGGTAGTGAGCAGTTCTTC.

This clone came up once. The chain joins TRBV30 to TRBJ1-4; D unresolved. The germline V gene has CDR1 GTSNPN and CDR2 SVGIG (reference sequence). The CDR3 totals 14 residues. V shed 1 base and J shed 2 bases, with 8 bases lying between them. CDR3 residues: CAWSAGSTNEKLFF. The CDR3 DNA sequence: TGTGCCTGGAGTGCTGGATCCACTAATGAAAAACTGTTTTTT.